The clone carrying this TCR beta chain was counted a single time. Its antigen is not identified. Germline V CDR1 and CDR2: MDHEN, SYDVKM. V lost 6 bases, J lost 8 bases, and 19 bases lay in between. This CDR3 is built from 14 residues. This record comes from a study of cytomegalovirus exposure and HLA in healthy donors. The study, taken as a whole, reports: Reports state that TCR beta sequences accurately predicted most subjects' HLA-A and HLA-B alleles.

Healthy bone marrow donors made up the cohort. Primers included in the PCR were 60 Vbeta and 13 Jbeta primers. Under the authors' procedure: In a later analysis, around 12 million of about 80 million unique beta chains occurred in at least two donors. Assay: immunoSEQ multiplex PCR; the TCRdb copy retains only in-frame clones and omits some. That table supplies the V and J calls and clone size; D and trimming were determined from the DNA. The table has about 190,000 clones, over 70% seen once. The sample comprised PBMCs. The rearrangement joins TRBV28 to TRBJ1-2, with D possibly being TRBD1 (6 bases). The TCR sequence derives from a woman between 18 and 29 years old in good health and CMV-seronegative. The CDR3 bases are TGTGCCAGCAGCCGACAGGCCAGACCCCCCGGCTACACCTTC. Residues: CASSRQARPPGYTF.